These 10 T cell receptor beta chains came from one sample sequenced in a study of T cell clones after liver transplantation. Clones were read by immunoSEQ multiplex PCR, and TCRdb kept only the in-frame ones, dropping some. This repertoire shows under 90,000 clones, 80% found once; its top ten account for about 0.6%. Sequences were derived from CD4+ T cells from blood, sampled before liver transplant. These receptors originate from a human donor who received a liver transplant.

This clone has only one observation. The chain employs TRBV29-1 and TRBJ2-1, with TRBD1 matching 9 bases. Germline V CDR1 and CDR2: SQVTM, ANQGSEA. This CDR3 contains 15 residues. The J segment lost 3 bases and the V segment lost 6 bases, leaving 9 bases of the junction unmatched. The CDR3 spells CSVGMTGGSYNEQFF. The CDR3, as DNA: TGCAGCGTGGGGATGACAGGGGGTAGCTACAATGAGCAGTTCTTC.

The chain combines TRBV19 with TRBJ2-2; D not certain. This CDR3 spans 15 amino acids. In germline, CDR1 is LNHDA, CDR2 SQIVND (reference sequence). V was clipped by 4 bases and J by 3 bases, with 12 bases between them. As DNA, the CDR3 is TGTGCCAGTAGTACCGGAACCTTGCACACCGGGGAGCTGTTTTTT. It is translated as CASSTGTLHTGELFF.

The V gene is TRBV6-1, the J gene TRBJ1-1; no definite D call. In germline, CDR1 is MNHNS, CDR2 SASEGT. The CDR3 is made up of 13 amino acids. V lost 8 bases to trimming and J lost 7 bases, with 17 bases between them. DNA of the CDR3: TGTGCCAGCCTGGGAACTCTGGGGTTTGAAGCTTTCTTT. Translated, it gives CASLGTLGFEAFF.

V and J are TRBV9 and TRBJ1-5; D unresolved. Germline values: CDR1 SGDLS, CDR2 YYNGEE. The CDR3 loop spans 15 amino acids. The V end lost 0 bases, the J end lost 2 bases, and 9 bases lay between the germline ends. The CDR3 region is CASSVGDMGNQPQHF. CDR3 sequence (DNA): TGTGCCAGCAGCGTAGGGGATATGGGCAATCAGCCCCAGCATTTT.

The gene calls are TRBV7-2 and TRBJ1-2; D is unresolved. CDR3 length equals 11 residues. Trimming took 4 bases from V and 6 from J, leaving 6 bases between them. Per germline, CDR1 SGHTA and CDR2 FQGNSA. CDR3 sequence: CASSSQNGYTF. The CDR3 DNA is TGTGCCAGCAGCTCCCAGAATGGCTACACCTTC.

The genes are TRBV28 and TRBJ1-5; 9 nucleotides match TRBD1. The length of the CDR3 is 13 residues. Per germline, CDR1 MDHEN and CDR2 SYDVKM. J lost 7 bases, V lost 6 bases, and 4 bases had no gene match. In DNA, the CDR3 is TGTGCCAGCAGACCCGGGACAGGGCAGCCCCAGCATTTT. It specifies CASRPGTGQPQHF.

V and J are TRBV19 and TRBJ2-2, with 14 nucleotides matching TRBD2. The CDR3 is 22 residues long. Germline CDR1 LNHDA, CDR2 SQIVND (reference sequence). Trimming cost V 7 bases and J 0 bases; bases outside gene matches: 19. CDR3 protein: CASTETIERTSGGIPNTGELFF. The CDR3 nucleotides are TGTGCCAGTACCGAGACGATCGAGCGGACTAGCGGGGGGATTCCGAACACCGGGGAGCTGTTTTTT.

The V and J genes are TRBV7-2 and TRBJ2-1; 8 bases are shared with TRBD2. The CDR3 totals 14 residues. Germline CDR1 and CDR2: SGHTA and FQGNSA. Unmatched junction bases numbered 11, after V lost 7 bases and J lost 9 bases. CDR3 bases: TGTGCCAGCAACCCCCTCTCCGGGACTAGTGAGCAGTTCTTC. Protein: CASNPLSGTSEQFF.

V gene TRBV19 combines with J gene TRBJ2-2; tentatively, D is TRBD1 (6 bases). The CDR3 consists of 14 residues. Trimming left V 4 bases short and J 2 bases short, with 8 bases between. Germline V gene lookup returns CDR1 LNHDA and CDR2 SQIVND (reference sequence). CDR3 coding DNA: TGTGCCAGTAGTACAGGGGCCAACACCGGGGAGCTGTTTTTT. It is translated as CASSTGANTGELFF.

The J gene is TRBJ2-3, the V gene TRBV5-1; 8 nucleotides agree with TRBD2. In germline, CDR1 is SGHRS, CDR2 YFSETQ. V lost 7 bases, J lost 2 bases, and 9 bases stayed unmatched. This CDR3 has 15 residues. The CDR3, as DNA: TGCGCCAGCGGATTAGCGGGACTCCCCACAGATACGCAGTATTTT. Translating it yields CASGLAGLPTDTQYF. The full variable domain, completed using reference TRBV5-1 and TRBJ2-3, is KAGVTQTPRYLIKTRGQQVTLSCSPISGHRSVSWYQQTPGQGLQFLFEYFSETQRNKGNFPGRFSGRQFSNSRSEMNVSTLELGDSALYLCASGLAGLPTDTQYFGPGTRLTVL.